This T cell receptor (beta chain) was observed in a study of blood T cell repertoires in COVID-19. Profiled with immunoSEQ multiplex PCR; TCRdb holds only in-frame clones, not every one. This sample has approximately 50,000 clones, with about four fifths found just once. Trimming cost V 4 bases and J 5 bases; bases outside gene matches: 6. The CDR3 has 14 amino acids. Germline CDR1 and CDR2: SGHDN and FVKESK. This chain links TRBV14 with TRBJ1-1; 8 positions agree with TRBD1. This TCR was recovered from a woman older than 75 with COVID-19, enrolled during active disease. Sample: peripheral blood. In DNA, the CDR3 is TGTGCCAGCAGCCTTCAGGGGGCCTGGACTGAAGCTTTCTTT. This gives the protein CASSLQGAWTEAFF.